This passage covers 5 T cell receptor beta chains from one sample sequenced in a study of cytomegalovirus exposure and HLA in healthy donors. PCR primers comprised 60 Vbeta and 13 Jbeta primers. TCRdb's table, derived via immunoSEQ multiplex PCR, lists solely in-frame clones and lacks some. Here the sample table reports about 140,000 clones. Sequenced input: PBMCs. Source of these receptors: a middle-aged man in good health and CMV-seronegative.

The chain employs TRBV19 and TRBJ1-5; the D is unclear. This CDR3 comprises 15 residues. The V end lost 3 bases, the J end lost 0 bases, and 9 bases lay between the germline ends. Germline CDR1 is LNHDA and CDR2 is SQIVND (reference sequence). The CDR3 coding sequence is TGTGCCAGTAGTATGACACCCCTTAGCAATCAGCCCCAGCATTTT. Translation gives CASSMTPLSNQPQHF.

This chain uses TRBV2 with TRBJ1-5; TRBD1 matches at 7 bases. Germline V gene lookup returns CDR1 SNHLY and CDR2 FYNNEI. The CDR3 spans 13 residues. The V and J ends lost 6 bases and 5 bases, in that order; junction bases with no gene match: 4. The CDR3, as DNA: TGTGCCAGCAGAACAGGGGACCATCAGCCCCAGCATTTT. It codes for CASRTGDHQPQHF.

The rearrangement links TRBV5-4 to TRBJ1-1; D unclear. CDR3 length: 13 amino acids. Germline values: CDR1 SGHNT, CDR2 YYREEE (reference sequence). The V end lost 3 bases, the J end lost 4 bases, and 10 bases lay between the germline ends. The CDR3 region is CASSSNLGTEAFF. DNA of the CDR3: TGTGCCAGCAGCTCGAACCTCGGCACTGAAGCTTTCTTT.

The chain joins TRBV7-3 to TRBJ2-1; tentative D call: TRBD2 (5 bases). Trimming took off 6 bases at V and 10 bases at J, with 16 bases between the two ends. The V gene's germline CDR1 is SGHTA and CDR2 FQGTGA. CDR3 length: 13 residues. CDR3 loop: CASSSLPGGEQFF. CDR3 sequence (DNA): TGTGCCAGCAGTTCGCTCCCCGGCGGGGAGCAGTTCTTC. Full variable domain (missing parts from reference TRBV7-3 and TRBJ2-1): GAGVSQTPSNKVTEKGKYVELRCDPISGHTALYWYRQSLGQGPEFLIYFQGTGAADDSGLPNDRFFAVRPEGSVSTLKIQRTERGDSAVYLCASSSLPGGEQFFGPGTRLTVL.

The rearrangement links TRBV5-1 to TRBJ2-7, with 7 positions matching TRBD2. Germline V gene data show CDR1 as SGHRS and CDR2 as YFSETQ. The CDR3 is 14 amino acids. Trimming cost V 2 bases and J 3 bases; bases outside gene matches: 5. CDR3 residues: CASSFGGGFYEQYF. Here the CDR3 DNA reads TGCGCCAGCAGCTTTGGCGGGGGATTCTACGAGCAGTACTTC. Complete variable domain (other parts from reference TRBV5-1 and TRBJ2-7): KAGVTQTPRYLIKTRGQQVTLSCSPISGHRSVSWYQQTPGQGLQFLFEYFSETQRNKGNFPGRFSGRQFSNSRSEMNVSTLELGDSALYLCASSFGGGFYEQYFGPGTRLTVT.